The present T cell receptor beta chain was sequenced within a study of T cell clusters in autoimmune cytopenias. At the level of the study: A median age of approximately 64 years and mean of around 55 years characterized healthy donor controls.

Per germline, CDR1 LNHDA and CDR2 SQIVND (reference sequence). The CDR3 has 15 residues. Multiplex touch-down PCR amplified TRB using TRB-A and TRB-B pools in one tube. From the multiplex PCR reads, TCRdb lists one entry per CDR3 protein and no DNA. The sample includes 10,000 to 11,000 distinct CDR3 sequences. TRB was amplified from around 0.25 ug of peripheral blood genomic DNA per sample. This same sample was also taken into another study, of T cell repertoires in aging, cancer and after chemotherapy. That study reports: In each cancer cohort, median generation probability increased across chemotherapy, suggesting thymic output rebounded.

The chain is built from TRBV19 and TRBJ2-3; TCRdb lists TRBD2, though no DNA is available to test this call. Sequencing was performed on peripheral blood. The TCR comes from a human donor in good health. CDR3 amino acids: CASRAPGLLADTQYF.